The 30 T cell receptor beta chains below were found in one sample sequenced in a study of blood T cell repertoires in COVID-19. The repertoire was sequenced with immunoSEQ multiplex PCR; TCRdb's copy has only in-frame clones and lacks some. The sample lists some 140,000 clones, roughly 84% occurring once. Input material: PBMCs or T cells enriched from blood (not recorded which). Receptors originate from a man between 35 and 55 years old with acute COVID-19.

The chain has TRBV28 and TRBJ1-2, with a weak D call TRBD1 (6 bases). Looked up from germline, CDR1 is MDHEN and CDR2 is SYDVKM. Trimming took off 5 bases at V and 2 bases at J, with 9 bases between the two ends. CDR3 length: 13 amino acids. The CDR3 loop reads CASSPDRNYGYTF. CDR3 nucleotides: TGTGCCAGCAGTCCCGACAGGAACTATGGCTACACCTTC.

To note about this clone: At the DNA level, this CDR3 is encoded by other sequences in the same sample as well. V and J are TRBV19 and TRBJ2-7, with a weak D call TRBD2 (6 bases). The V end was cut by 3 bases, the J end by 6 bases, with 9 bases between. CDR1 is LNHDA and CDR2 is SQIVND in the germline V gene (reference sequence). The CDR3 runs 12 residues. The CDR3 sequence: CASSISRGEQYF. The CDR3 nucleotides are TGTGCCAGTAGTATTTCGCGGGGCGAGCAGTACTTC.

CDR3 sequence: CASSSGLSETQYF. CDR3 nucleotide sequence: TGTGCCAGCAGTTCAGGACTCTCTGAGACCCAGTACTTC. The V call is TRBV7-2, the J call TRBJ2-5; tentative D call: TRBD2 (5 bases). The ends were cut back, 6 bases at V and 5 bases at J, with 13 bases in the middle. CDR3 length: 13 residues. The germline V gene has CDR1 SGHTA and CDR2 FQGNSA.

The chain carries TRBV27 and TRBJ2-7, with 10 bases matching TRBD1. Per the germline V gene, CDR1 is MNHEY and CDR2 is SMNVEV (reference sequence). Unmatched junction bases numbered 6, after V lost 4 bases and J lost 3 bases. The CDR3 covers 15 residues. CDR3: CASSSGTGAVYEQYF. The DNA for the CDR3 is TGTGCCAGCAGTTCCGGGACAGGGGCGGTCTACGAGCAGTACTTC.

This clone has just one count. The chain is built from TRBV4-3 and TRBJ1-6; D is possibly TRBD1 (6 bases). The CDR3 has 15 amino acids. The germline gives CDR1 LGHNA, CDR2 YSLEER. Trimming pared 4 bases from V and 7 bases from J, leaving 14 bases between. In nucleotides, the CDR3 is TGCGCCAGCAGCCGAGCGGACAGCAGCAATTCACCCCTCCACTTT. It is translated as CASSRADSSNSPLHF.

This clone has just one count. The chain recombines TRBV27 with TRBJ2-1, with 8 bases identical to TRBD2. The CDR3 length is 15 residues. V dropped 3 bases and J dropped 6; count of bases not matched to a gene: 7. The germline gives CDR1 MNHEY, CDR2 SMNVEV (reference sequence). The CDR3 here is CASSFGASGLNEQFF. CDR3 bases: TGTGCCAGCAGTTTTGGCGCTAGCGGGCTCAATGAGCAGTTCTTC.

This chain uses TRBV6-2 or TRBV6-3 with TRBJ2-5; 8 bases align to TRBD1. J lost 3 bases, V lost 5 bases, and 14 bases had no gene match. This CDR3 has 17 amino acids. Germline V gene data show CDR1 as MNHEY and CDR2 as SVGEGT. This CDR3 is CASSLTTGTGEEETQYF. The CDR3 DNA reads TGTGCCAGCAGTCTAACAACCGGGACAGGAGAAGAAGAGACCCAGTACTTC.

This rearrangement joins TRBV11-2 to TRBJ2-5; 9 positions match TRBD1. Germline V gene data show CDR1 as SGHAT and CDR2 as FQNNGV. The CDR3 totals 16 residues. The trim removed 2 bases at V and 2 bases at J, leaving 6 bases unmatched. The CDR3 here is CASSLIKGQGQETQYF. The CDR3 bases are TGTGCCAGCAGCTTAATAAAGGGACAGGGTCAAGAGACCCAGTACTTC. The entire variable domain, with the rest obtained from reference TRBV11-2 and TRBJ2-5, is as follows: EAGVAQSPRYKIIEKRQSVAFWCNPISGHATLYWYQQILGQGPKLLIQFQNNGVVDDSQLPKDRFSAERLKGVDSTLKIQPAKLEDSAVYLCASSLIKGQGQETQYFGPGTRLLVL.

The CDR3 protein is CASSPTSGRNNEQFF. The CDR3 DNA reads TGTGCCAGCAGTCCTACTAGCGGGAGAAACAATGAGCAGTTCTTC. The J gene is TRBJ2-1, the V gene TRBV11-3; 11 nucleotides match TRBD2. V shed 6 bases, J shed 5 bases, and the junction held 6 bases outside the gene matches. There are 15 residues in the CDR3. The germline gives CDR1 SGHNT, CDR2 YENEEA. Drawing the rest from reference TRBV11-3 and TRBJ2-1, the complete variable domain is EAGVVQSPRYKIIEKKQPVAFWCNPISGHNTLYWYLQNLGQGPELLIRYENEEAVDDSQLPKDRFSAERLKGVDSTLKIQPAELGDSAVYLCASSPTSGRNNEQFFGPGTRLTVL.

This clone was seen only once. The chain links TRBV9 to TRBJ2-3; 8 bases fit TRBD2. CDR1 and CDR2 (germline): SGDLS, YYNGEE. The length of the CDR3 is 17 residues. J gave up 6 bases and V 0 bases, and 12 bases lay outside the gene matches. CDR3: CASSVAGGGPPGDTQYF. The CDR3 nucleotides read TGTGCCAGCAGCGTAGCGGGCGGGGGGCCCCCGGGGGATACGCAGTATTTT. The entire variable domain, with the rest obtained from reference TRBV9 and TRBJ2-3, is as follows: DSGVTQTPKHLITATGQRVTLRCSPRSGDLSVYWYQQSLDQGLQFLIQYYNGEERAKGNILERFSAQQFPDLHSELNLSSLELGDSALYFCASSVAGGGPPGDTQYFGPGTRLTVL.

This clone was recorded once. V gene TRBV4-1 combines with J gene TRBJ2-7, with D possibly TRBD2 on 8 matching bases. Trimming took 1 base from V and 4 from J, leaving 17 bases between them. The germline gives CDR1 MGHRA, CDR2 YSYEKL. The CDR3 covers 16 residues. The CDR3 DNA reads TGCGCCAGCAGCCAAGCCGGGGGGGACAGTCGGTACGAGCAGTACTTC. Translating gives CASSQAGGDSRYEQYF.

The chain joins TRBV11-3 to TRBJ2-5; TRBD2 matches 15 bases. Losses at the gene ends were 5 bases for V and 4 bases for J; bases not matched to a gene: 5. Germline V gene lookup returns CDR1 SGHNT and CDR2 YENEEA. The CDR3 extends over 16 amino acids. The CDR3 DNA reads TGTGCCAGCAGCACTGGACTAGCGGGGGGGCGAGAGACCCAGTACTTC. Amino acids: CASSTGLAGGRETQYF.

This clone has a single count. The chain joins TRBV5-1 to TRBJ2-5; 10 nucleotides agree with TRBD1. Germline CDR1 SGHRS, CDR2 YFSETQ. CDR3 length: 17 residues. The J segment lost 5 bases and the V segment lost 0 bases, leaving 10 bases of the junction unmatched. CDR3 sequence reads: CASSLDFGQGGRETQYF. The CDR3 coding sequence is TGCGCCAGCAGCTTGGACTTTGGACAGGGGGGTCGGGAGACCCAGTACTTC.

The chain combines TRBV10-3 with TRBJ1-2, with D possibly being TRBD1 (6 bases). In germline, CDR1 is ENHRY, CDR2 SYGVKD. The V gene lost 4 bases and the J gene lost 0 bases, with 6 bases spanning the gap. The length of the CDR3 is 13 residues. This CDR3 is CAISGTANYGYTF. DNA for the CDR3: TGTGCCATCAGTGGGACAGCTAACTATGGCTACACCTTC.

This clone appeared once. V usage is TRBV24-1 and J usage is TRBJ1-1, with 9 positions matching TRBD1. V trimming: 3 bases; J trimming: 4 bases; junction bases outside the gene matches: 14. The CDR3 contains 18 residues. CDR1 KGHDR and CDR2 SFDVKD come from the germline V gene. The CDR3 bases are TGTGCCACCAGTGATGCACAGGGGGCGCGTAGTCCGAGCACTGAAGCTTTCTTT. The encoded protein is CATSDAQGARSPSTEAFF.

This chain links TRBV24-1 with TRBJ1-1, with D tentatively TRBD1 (5 bases). Between the trimmed V and J ends, which lost 3 bases and 3 bases, there was a span of 10 bases. The CDR3 is 14 amino acids. Germline-derived CDR1 and CDR2 are KGHDR and SFDVKD. The DNA of the CDR3 is TGTGCCACCAGTGATGGGGGGGGTTACACTGAAGCTTTCTTT. Its translation is CATSDGGGYTEAFF.

CDR3 sequence reads: CASSRGGVGGTDTQYF. CDR3 sequence (DNA): TGCGCCAGCAGTCGAGGGGGTGTAGGGGGCACAGATACGCAGTATTTT. The chain employs TRBV5-1 and TRBJ2-3; D may be TRBD1 (6 bases). The CDR3 extends over 16 amino acids. CDR1 is SGHRS and CDR2 is YFSETQ in the germline V gene. Between the trimmed V and J ends, which lost 5 bases and 1 base, there was a span of 17 bases.

This clone was counted a few times. The genes are TRBV4-1 and TRBJ1-6; D unclear. Germline-derived CDR1 and CDR2 are MGHRA and YSYEKL. V gave up 4 bases and J gave up 4 bases, with 8 bases separating them. CDR3 length: 14 amino acids. The CDR3 sequence: CASSPGEYNSPLHF. The CDR3 DNA reads as TGCGCCAGCAGCCCAGGCGAATATAATTCACCCCTCCACTTT.

This sequence joins TRBV4-3 and TRBJ2-2, with 12 bases matching TRBD2. V shed 1 base, J shed 7 bases, and the junction held 16 bases outside the gene matches. This CDR3 is built from 20 residues. Germline CDR1 reads LGHNA; CDR2 reads YSLEER. The CDR3 DNA sequence: TGCGCCAGCAGCCAAGCCTATATCCGGGCTAGCGGGAGGGTGGACGGGGAGCTGTTTTTT. Translating it yields CASSQAYIRASGRVDGELFF.

The chain has TRBV19 and TRBJ2-2, with D maybe TRBD2 (5 bases). CDR1 and CDR2 from the germline V gene are LNHDA and SQIVND (reference sequence). The V end was cut by 3 bases, the J end by 6 bases, with 11 bases between. The CDR3 sequence is 14 residues long. CDR3 DNA sequence: TGTGCCAGTAGTATGGGTCCTAGCCCCGGGGAGCTGTTTTTT. It translates to CASSMGPSPGELFF.

There are a few counts of this clone. This chain connects TRBV19 to TRBJ2-3, with 9 bases identical to TRBD1. The CDR3 contains 13 residues. V shed 10 bases and J 7 bases; nucleotides not matched to a gene: 9. CDR1 and CDR2 (germline): LNHDA, SQIVND (reference sequence). The CDR3 protein is CATGTGIRNTQYF. CDR3 bases: TGTGCCACCGGGACAGGGATTCGCAATACGCAGTATTTT.

The gene calls are TRBV7-9 and TRBJ2-7, with 9 bases aligning to TRBD1. This CDR3 spans 15 amino acids. Germline assignment: CDR1 SEHNR and CDR2 FQNEAQ (reference sequence). J was trimmed by 3 bases and V by 6 bases; bases with no gene match: 9. In DNA form, the CDR3 reads TGTGCCAGCAGGGATGGGACAGGGACATACTACGAGCAGTACTTC. It codes for CASRDGTGTYYEQYF.

Concerning this clone: Other DNA sequences from this sample encode an identical CDR3 as well. The gene calls are TRBV5-1 and TRBJ2-1; 7 bases are shared with TRBD2. From germline, CDR1 is SGHRS and CDR2 YFSETQ. Trimming at V came to 2 bases and at J to 4 bases, leaving 3 bases not matched to a gene. The CDR3 is 14 residues long. The CDR3 spells CASSLTGGYNEQFF. The DNA for the CDR3 is TGCGCCAGCAGCTTAACGGGGGGATACAATGAGCAGTTCTTC.

This sequence joins TRBV2 and TRBJ1-5; the match to TRBD1 covers 7 bases. The trim removed 6 bases at V and 7 bases at J, leaving 12 bases unmatched. The CDR3 runs to 15 residues. Germline V gives CDR1 SNHLY, CDR2 FYNNEI. The CDR3 region is CASSVDRPEVQPQHF. As DNA, the CDR3 is TGTGCCAGCAGCGTGGACAGGCCTGAAGTCCAGCCCCAGCATTTT. Full variable domain (outside the CDR3, taken from reference TRBV2 and TRBJ1-5): EPEVTQTPSHQVTQMGQEVILRCVPISNHLYFYWYRQILGQKVEFLVSFYNNEISEKSEIFDDQFSVERPDGSNFTLKIRSTKLEDSAMYFCASSVDRPEVQPQHFGDGTRLSIL.

CDR3 nucleotide sequence: TGTGCCAGTAGTATGGTGGGAGGGGTGGAAGGGCCCAATGAGCAGTTCTTC. It is translated as CASSMVGGVEGPNEQFF. The chain uses TRBV19 and TRBJ2-1, with 7 positions matching TRBD2. The CDR3 totals 17 residues. CDR1 is LNHDA, CDR2 SQIVND, per germline (reference sequence). The junction had 14 bases not matched to a gene; V was cut back by 3 bases and J by 6 bases.

V is TRBV14 and J is TRBJ2-5; possibly TRBD2 for D (5 bases). CDR1 is SGHDN and CDR2 is FVKESK in the germline V gene. The length of the CDR3 is 13 residues. Trimming removed 3 bases from V and 7 bases from J, with 12 bases in between. CDR3 nucleotide sequence: TGTGCCAGCAGCCACCTGGACGGGATGACCCAGTACTTC. This gives the protein CASSHLDGMTQYF.

The rearrangement joins TRBV27 to TRBJ1-1, with 8 bases matching TRBD1. V lost 4 bases and J lost 5; bases outside the gene matches: 9. This CDR3 has 15 residues. The germline CDR1 and CDR2 sequences are MNHEY and SMNVEV (reference sequence). CDR3 in DNA: TGTGCCAGCAGTTATGATCAGGGGGCGAGAACTGAAGCTTTCTTT. Translating gives CASSYDQGARTEAFF.

V and J are TRBV6-5 and TRBJ1-1; 7 positions agree with TRBD1. V dropped 6 bases and J dropped 4; count of bases not matched to a gene: 8. CDR3 length: 14 residues. CDR1 MNHEY and CDR2 SVGAGI come from the germline V gene. The CDR3 DNA reads as TGTGCCAGCAGCCAGGACAGGTTGGGCACTGAAGCTTTCTTT. Protein: CASSQDRLGTEAFF.

The chain has TRBV2 and TRBJ2-5, with D perhaps matching TRBD2 (5 bases). Per the germline V gene, CDR1 is SNHLY and CDR2 is FYNNEI. With 4 bases removed from V and 4 bases from J, the gap between germline ends came to 10 bases. The CDR3 contains 13 residues. CDR3 sequence reads: CASSAMRVETQYF. As DNA, the CDR3 is TGTGCCAGCAGTGCCATGAGGGTAGAGACCCAGTACTTC.

The rearrangement joins TRBV19 to TRBJ1-2; 7 bases map to TRBD1. The CDR3 spans 14 residues. V dropped 10 bases and J dropped 7; count of bases not matched to a gene: 15. Germline lookup yields CDR1 LNHDA and CDR2 SQIVND (reference sequence). CDR3 bases: TGTGCCACCTTCCAGGGACAGTCCCTTCTTGGCTACACCTTC. As protein: CATFQGQSLLGYTF.